These 5 T cell receptor beta chains originate from one sample sequenced in a study of T-cell memory formation after mild COVID-19. From the 5' RACE reads, TCRdb called clonotypes with MiXCR, one entry per CDR3 protein. The sample contains roughly 400,000 distinct CDR3 sequences, under 20% of which appear only once. Sequencing was done on a sample of PBMCs or a T cell subset sorted from them (not recorded which). Every receptor here comes from a man aged 18 to 30 who had mild COVID-19 (a few samples of this study predate the infection). Cell type and time point are not known.

Ten or more counts support this clonotype. This chain connects TRBV4-2 to TRBJ1-6; perhaps TRBD1 as D (5 bases). CDR1 is LGHNA, CDR2 YNFKEQ, per germline. V was shortened by 1 base and J by 10 bases, with 14 bases between the two germline ends. The CDR3 spans 15 residues. CDR3 sequence reads: CASSQGGGVNSPLHF. In DNA, the CDR3 is TGTGCCAGCAGCCAAGGGGGGGGGGTCAACTCACCCCTCCACTTT.

This clonotype was found a few times. The genes are TRBV5-6 and TRBJ1-5; the match to TRBD1 covers 7 bases. Germline loops: CDR1 SGHDT, CDR2 YYEEEE. Trimming took 2 bases from V and 4 from J; bases not matched to a gene: 12. The CDR3 extends over 17 amino acids. This chain's CDR3 is CASSFALAGTENQPQHF. The CDR3 coding sequence is TGTGCCAGCAGCTTTGCTCTTGCCGGGACAGAGAATCAGCCCCAGCATTTT.

This clonotype was picked up a small number of times. V gene TRBV29-1 combines with J gene TRBJ1-3; D is undetermined. With 4 bases removed from V and 6 bases from J, the gap between germline ends came to 13 bases. The CDR3 sequence is 13 residues long. CDR1 and CDR2 (germline): SQVTM, ANQGSEA. CDR3 residues: CSVAKQLENTIYF. The CDR3 DNA follows: TGCAGCGTTGCAAAGCAGTTGGAAAACACCATATATTTT.

The table lists this clonotype with a few counts. The V gene is TRBV28, the J gene TRBJ1-4; D may be TRBD1 (5 bases). The CDR3 loop spans 13 amino acids. The germline gives CDR1 MDHEN, CDR2 SYDVKM. The V end lost 5 bases, the J end lost 8 bases, and 12 bases lay between the germline ends. The CDR3 sequence is CASSGGLREKLFF. The CDR3 bases are TGTGCCAGCAGTGGGGGACTTCGCGAAAAACTGTTTTTT.

The chain links TRBV4-1 to TRBJ2-3, with D perhaps matching TRBD1 (6 bases). The V gene lost 4 bases and the J gene lost 6 bases, with 14 bases spanning the gap. The length of the CDR3 is 14 residues. The germline CDR1 and CDR2 sequences are MGHRA and YSYEKL. CDR3 DNA: TGCGCCAGCAGCCGGGACACCTCGTCGGATACGCAGTATTTT. It translates to CASSRDTSSDTQYF.